Below are 3 T cell receptor beta chains sequenced from a single sample in a study of regulatory T cells in long-lasting Graves disease. CDR3 regions were amplified by Arm-PCR using iRepertoire HTBI primers to build TCR beta libraries. In TCRdb, the multiplex PCR reads were re-called with MiXCR into one record per CDR3 protein. This sample has 400,000 to 500,000 distinct CDR3 sequences, with about a sixth found just once. Noted time point: newly diagnosed GD, antithyroid drugs for less than 3 months. The TCR library was made from RNA that had been extracted from PBMCs in TRIzol. This sample also belongs to another study, concerning T cells in Graves' hyperthyroidism and ophthalmopathy.

The specimen comprised peripheral blood mononuclear cells (PBMCs), sampled at new diagnosis, from a patient treated with antithyroid drugs. The origin of the receptors is a woman under 40 with Graves disease.

This clonotype was observed many times. The DNA for the CDR3 is TGTGCCATCAGCAAAACGGGACCCACCCTCAGGGGCTCTGGGGCCAACGTCCTGACTTTC. This gives the protein CAISKTGPTLRGSGANVLTF. The rearrangement uses TRBV10-3 and TRBJ2-6, with D perhaps TRBD1 (6 bases). The germline gives CDR1 ENHRY, CDR2 SYGVKD. V was shortened by 6 bases and J by 0 bases, with 24 bases between the two germline ends. This CDR3 is 20 amino acids long.

This clonotype was seen at least ten times. This chain links TRBV3-1 with TRBJ1-2; D is undetermined. Trimming pared 4 bases from V and 3 bases from J, leaving 12 bases between. Germline CDR1 and CDR2: LGHDT and YNNKEL (reference sequence). This CDR3 has 14 residues. CDR3 DNA: TGTGCCAGCAGCCTGGGAGTGTTCGACTATGGCTACACCTTC. Translation: CASSLGVFDYGYTF.

The table lists this clonotype with many counts. This chain connects TRBV6-1 to TRBJ1-1, with a possible D match to TRBD1 (6 bases). Germline V gene sequence: CDR1 MNHNS, CDR2 SASEGT. CDR3 length: 14 amino acids. The V gene lost 4 bases and the J gene lost 6 bases, with 15 bases spanning the gap. CDR3 in amino acids: CASSGQQGGAEAFF. CDR3 in DNA: TGTGCCAGCAGTGGGCAACAGGGAGGCGCTGAAGCTTTCTTT.